The rows below give T cell receptor beta chains drawn from one sample of a study of response to subunit inactivated influenza vaccine. TCRdb analysed the RT-PCR reads with MiXCR anew, one entry per CDR3 protein. The sample has just under 250,000 distinct CDR3 sequences, roughly an eighth seen once. This material consisted of non-naive T cells sorted from PBMCs, taken 14 to 15 days before vaccination. The receptor source for this set is a man aged 45-65 years who received an inactivated influenza vaccine. Both conserved end residues are part of each CDR3. D genes are given only for firm matches. Some rows have no size entry. The others give once, few or many, or a class for an expanded clone.

clone size,J gene,V gene,D gene,CDR3 DNA,CDR3 protein
.,TRBJ2-1,TRBV12-3/TRBV12-4,.,TGTGCCAGCAGTTCATGGTCCTACAATGAGCAGTTCTTC,CASSSWSYNEQFF
.,TRBJ2-7,TRBV5-6,TRBD1,TGTGCCAGCAGCTGGACAGGGGGTCGTGGCTACGAGCAGTACTTC,CASSWTGGRGYEQYF
.,TRBJ1-6,TRBV9,.,TGTGCCAGCAGCCCTATTTTGGGTTCACCCCTCCACTTT,CASSPILGSPLHF
few,TRBJ2-1,TRBV12-3/TRBV12-4,TRBD2,TGTGCCAGCAGTGCCGCGGGGGGGACGAATGAGCAGTTCTTC,CASSAAGGTNEQFF
many,TRBJ1-1,TRBV5-6,.,TGTGCCAGCAGCTCCGGACAGCAACTGCACACTGAAGCTTTCTTT,CASSSGQQLHTEAFF
.,TRBJ2-7,TRBV5-1,.,TGCGCCAGCAGCTTGGGGCCGGCGTCCGAGTACGAGCAGTACTTC,CASSLGPASEYEQYF
few,TRBJ2-1,TRBV5-6,TRBD2,TGTGCCAGCACCTCTAGCGGGTGGTCCTACAATGAGCAGTTCTTC,CASTSSGWSYNEQFF
many,TRBJ1-6,TRBV28,TRBD1,TGTGCCAGCAGTTCAGGGGGGGCACCCCTCCACTTT,CASSSGGAPLHF
few,TRBJ2-1,TRBV4-2,.,TGTGCCAGCAGCGGCACGGACGCCTACAATGAGCAGTTCTTC,CASSGTDAYNEQFF
few,TRBJ1-1,TRBV5-1,.,TGCGCCAGCAGCTTGGGCGGGACGGCAAACACTGAAGCTTTCTTT,CASSLGGTANTEAFF
many,TRBJ2-1,TRBV12-3/TRBV12-4,.,TGTGCCAGCAGATTGGATTCGATTTACGAGCAGTTCTTC,CASRLDSIYEQFF
few,TRBJ2-7,TRBV25-1,.,TGTGCCAGCAGAGATATCCACCCCTACGAGCAGTACTTC,CASRDIHPYEQYF
many,TRBJ2-4,TRBV20-1,.,TGCAGTGGGCTAGACTTGTCCAAAAACATTCAGTACTTC,CSGLDLSKNIQYF
few,TRBJ1-1,TRBV20-1,TRBD1,TGCAGTGCTAGAGAGCCGGGACAGGGAAGAGAAGCTTTCTTT,CSAREPGQGREAFF
few,TRBJ2-1,TRBV7-2,TRBD2,TGTGCCAGCAGCTTAGGGCGGGGGGCCTACAATGAGCAGTTCTTC,CASSLGRGAYNEQFF
many,TRBJ2-7,TRBV7-9,.,TGTGCCAGCAGCCGGGACCGAGGCTCCTACGAGCAGTACTTC,CASSRDRGSYEQYF
.,TRBJ1-2,TRBV7-9,.,TGTGCCAGCTCAAAGGTGGGGGCAGGGGGCTACACCTTC,CASSKVGAGGYTF
few,TRBJ2-7,TRBV5-1,.,TGCGCCAGCAGCCCAGACCCGACTGGAGTAGTCTACGAGCAGTACTTC,CASSPDPTGVVYEQYF
many,TRBJ2-6,TRBV20-1,TRBD1,TGCAGTGCTCGACAGGGGCCTGGGGCCAACGTCCTGACTTTC,CSARQGPGANVLTF
few,TRBJ2-3,TRBV6-2/TRBV6-3,.,TGTGCCAGCAGTCAGGGGGGGGGCACAGATACGCAGTATTTT,CASSQGGGTDTQYF
.,TRBJ2-3,TRBV7-2,.,TGTGCAAGCAGCCCCGCAGAGGATACGCAGTATTTT,CASSPAEDTQYF
many,TRBJ1-2,TRBV20-1,.,TGCAGTGCCAAAGGAGGTACTAACTATGGCTACACCTTC,CSAKGGTNYGYTF
many,TRBJ2-2,TRBV7-9,.,TGTGCCAGCAGCCTTTCGCTAAACACCGGGGAGCTGTTTTTT,CASSLSLNTGELFF
many,TRBJ2-3,TRBV7-2,.,TGTGCCAGCAGCTCCGGGGCAGATACGCAGTATTTT,CASSSGADTQYF
.,TRBJ2-3,TRBV2,.,TGTGCCACCTTAAAAGGGATCCACACAGATACGCAGTATTTT,CATLKGIHTDTQYF
many,TRBJ1-2,TRBV5-5,TRBD1,TGTGCCAGCAGCTCAACAGGGGTTGGCTATGGCTACACCTTC,CASSSTGVGYGYTF
many,TRBJ1-6,TRBV12-3/TRBV12-4,.,TGTGCCAGCAGTTTAAATGGGCAGCCCCTCCACTTT,CASSLNGQPLHF
.,TRBJ2-7,TRBV6-1,TRBD2,TGTGCCACCCAGGCGGGGGATGAGCAGTACTTC,CATQAGDEQYF
.,TRBJ1-2,TRBV4-3,TRBD1,TGCGCCAGCAGCCCAGGACAGGGGCGAGGCTATGGCTACACCTTC,CASSPGQGRGYGYTF
few,TRBJ2-6,TRBV9,TRBD1,TGTGCCAGCAGCTTGGGACAGGGCAGCGTCCTGACTTTC,CASSLGQGSVLTF
.,TRBJ2-7,TRBV6-2/TRBV6-3,.,TGTGCCAGCAGCGGTGGCACTGAGCAGTACTTC,CASSGGTEQYF
many,TRBJ1-5,TRBV5-1,.,TGCGCCAGCAGCTTGGGGAGGGATCAGCCCCAGCATTTT,CASSLGRDQPQHF
.,TRBJ1-5,TRBV7-3,TRBD1,TGTGCCAGCAGCGTGACAGGGAACCAGCCCCAGCATTTT,CASSVTGNQPQHF
few,TRBJ2-1,TRBV20-1,.,TGCAGTGCTAGAGCTGACAATGAGCAGTTCTTC,CSARADNEQFF
many,TRBJ1-1,TRBV5-1,.,TGCGCCAGCAGCTCCCACAGGGTCGGCACTGAAGCTTTCTTT,CASSSHRVGTEAFF
many,TRBJ2-7,TRBV10-3,TRBD1,TGTGCCATCAGTGTGGTGACAGGGGACGAGCAGTACTTC,CAISVVTGDEQYF
few,TRBJ2-5,TRBV4-3,.,TGCGCCAGCAGCCAAGAAGGGATCGGGGGATTCTACCAAGAGACCCAGTACTTC,CASSQEGIGGFYQETQYF
.,TRBJ2-7,TRBV7-8,TRBD1,TGTGCCAGCAGCTCGGGACAGCCAGGTGGAGAGCAGTACTTC,CASSSGQPGGEQYF
.,TRBJ1-4,TRBV7-2,.,TGTGCCAGCAGCTACGGGGACTATAATGAAAAACTGTTTTTT,CASSYGDYNEKLFF
few,TRBJ1-5,TRBV4-1,.,TGCGCCAGCAGCCAAGGGGTTTTGAGCAATCAGCCCCAGCATTTT,CASSQGVLSNQPQHF
many,TRBJ1-5,TRBV3-1,TRBD1,TGTGCCAGCAGCCCCGACAGGGATCAGCCCCAGCATTTT,CASSPDRDQPQHF
many,TRBJ2-7,TRBV28,.,TGTGCCAGCAGCCTCCCCGGGACCGAGCAGTACTTC,CASSLPGTEQYF
few,TRBJ1-6,TRBV3-1,.,TGTGCCAGCAGCCAAGATTGGGCATCCTATAATTCACCCCTCCACTTT,CASSQDWASYNSPLHF
.,TRBJ2-7,TRBV6-1,.,TGTGCCAGCAGGCGGGACCGACTGGCCTACGAGCAGTACTTC,CASRRDRLAYEQYF
many,TRBJ2-5,TRBV4-3,.,TGCGCCAGCAGCCAAGATCCGGCGGAACAAGAGACCCAGTACTTC,CASSQDPAEQETQYF
many,TRBJ1-2,TRBV3-1,.,TGTGCCAGCAGCCAAGATAGGTGGGATGGCTACACCTTC,CASSQDRWDGYTF
.,TRBJ1-5,TRBV6-1,.,TGTGCCAGCACGCGGGGTCCTGGTCAGCCCCAGCATTTT,CASTRGPGQPQHF
many,TRBJ2-1,TRBV24-1,.,TGTGCCACCAGGGCTCAGGGTTCCTACAATGAGCAGTTCTTC,CATRAQGSYNEQFF
many,TRBJ2-3,TRBV7-9,.,TGTGCCAGCAGCTTAAAAGGACAGAGAATTACAGATACGCAGTATTTT,CASSLKGQRITDTQYF
.,TRBJ2-3,TRBV20-1,.,TGCAGTGCAGCTTATGGAGTAGATACGCAGTATTTT,CSAAYGVDTQYF
.,TRBJ2-3,TRBV14,TRBD2,TGTGCCAGCAGCCCGACTAGCCGCACAGATACGCAGTATTTT,CASSPTSRTDTQYF
.,TRBJ2-2,TRBV29-1,.,TGCAGCGTTCTGCGGTCCAACACCGGGGAGCTGTTTTTT,CSVLRSNTGELFF
many,TRBJ1-5,TRBV12-3/TRBV12-4,.,TGTGCCAGCAGTTTAAAAAGCAATCAGCCCCAGCATTTT,CASSLKSNQPQHF
many,TRBJ2-5,TRBV18,TRBD2,TGTGCCAGCTCACCAGATCCGGGTAGCGGGCACGAGACCCAGTACTTC,CASSPDPGSGHETQYF
.,TRBJ2-5,TRBV18,TRBD2,TGTGCCAGCTCACCCCCGGAAGCGGGGCTAGGGAAGACCCAGTACTTC,CASSPPEAGLGKTQYF
few,TRBJ2-3,TRBV24-1,.,TGTGCCACCAGTGATTTTGCGGGGCTGACAGATACGCAGTATTTT,CATSDFAGLTDTQYF
.,TRBJ2-5,TRBV23-1,.,TGCGCCAGCAGTCAATCGAAGGAAGAGACCCAGTACTTC,CASSQSKEETQYF